This T cell receptor beta chain derives from a study of blood T cells in healthy people across ages. Study-wide findings and caveats: Getting older went along with TCR beta diversity per million T cells dropping roughly linearly. Across samples, TCR beta diversity tracked strongly with naive T cell percentage. Diversity was higher, and naive CD4+ cells more numerous, in long-lived donors than in aged donors.

A J-beta primer mix and a sample-barcoded 5' primer were used in a second PCR of about 7 to 12 cycles. One entry per CDR3 protein, called by TCRdb with MiXCR from the 5' RACE reads. The sample consists of roughly 1.4 million distinct CDR3 sequences, around 59% of them appearing once. Regarding this clonotype: The antigen is not known.

Per sample, a minimum of 6 million PBMCs were isolated. Germline V gene sequence: CDR1 MNHNS, CDR2 SASEGT. This CDR3 has 13 residues. The trim removed 7 bases at V and 4 bases at J, leaving 3 bases unmatched. Specimen: blood. The source of this sequence is a man between 18 and 35 years old in good health. The J gene is TRBJ1-4, the V gene TRBV6-1, with 7 bases aligning to TRBD1. The CDR3 reads CASTGQYNEKLFF. CDR3 sequence (DNA): TGTGCCAGCACGGGACAGTATAATGAAAAACTGTTTTTT.